The clone carrying this T cell receptor (beta chain) showed up many times. The sample is drawn from a study of T cells of healthy individuals. Germline V gene sequence: CDR1 MNHEY, CDR2 SVGEGT. With V trimmed by 5 bases and J by 3 bases, 9 bases remained unmatched. The length of the CDR3 is 16 residues. One entry per CDR3 protein results from TCRdb running MiXCR on the 5' RACE reads. The sample shows around 100,000 distinct CDR3 sequences, roughly a sixth of them seen only once. The receptor's source is a human donor in good health. The chain is built from TRBV6-2 or TRBV6-3 and TRBJ2-5, with 10 bases aligning to TRBD2. This CDR3 is CASSHQREGTEETQYF. The CDR3 bases are TGTGCCAGCAGTCATCAGCGGGAGGGCACAGAAGAGACCCAGTACTTC.